The present T cell receptor (beta chain) was sequenced within a study of T cell responses to AZD1222 COVID-19 vaccine. Study-wide findings and caveats: Vaccine-associated CD4 TCRs ranged over spike, dominating at 160-218 and 743-854. Increased Spike-specific TCR breadth and depth were observed after two AZD1222 doses. Unmutated variant regions reportedly attract nearly half of all spike-specific TCRs. In a largely white British group with more females than males, clonal diversity was possibly underestimated.

The CDR3 extends over 13 amino acids. Germline values: CDR1 KGHSH, CDR2 LQKENI. The V end was cut by 4 bases, the J end by 6 bases, with 12 bases between. The repertoire was sequenced with immunoSEQ multiplex PCR; TCRdb's copy has only in-frame clones and lacks some. Among roughly 130,000 clones, roughly 85% were seen once, and the ten largest hold around 20%. About this clone: Its matching antigen is unknown.

The sample in question was peripheral blood, obtained on day 0 of MenACWY control vaccination. The V gene is TRBV18, the J gene TRBJ1-1; no clear D gene. This receptor was obtained from an adult in good health. Here the CDR3 reads CASSLQGNAEAFF. The CDR3 nucleotides are TGTGCCAGCTCACTCCAAGGAAACGCTGAAGCTTTCTTT.